This T cell receptor beta chain was identified during a study of blood T cells in healthy people across ages. Looking at the study overall: Roughly one uniquely barcoded beta molecule per two T cells was captured.

With regard to this clonotype: A read error may be the cause here, since a much bigger clone is one base away.

Germline values: CDR1 MNHEY, CDR2 SVGAGI. V lost 4 bases and J 6 bases, leaving 15 bases between the germline ends. The CDR3 sequence is 14 residues long. Primed by a sample-barcoded 5' primer and a J-beta primer mix, a second PCR proceeded for roughly 6 to 12 cycles. A 12-random-nucleotide template-switch adaptor tagged each cDNA molecule. TCRdb re-called the 5' RACE reads with MiXCR, one entry per CDR3 protein. This table holds fewer than 750,000 distinct CDR3 sequences, around 48% found once. The source is a man older than 75 in good health. Sequencing was performed on blood. This chain connects TRBV6-5 to TRBJ2-5; maybe TRBD1 (6 bases). CDR3 DNA: TGTGCCAGCAGTTGCTCAGGCAGGGGACAGACCCAGTACTTC. Encoded protein: CASSCSGRGQTQYF.